This record covers a single TCR beta chain. This entry comes from a study of blood T cell repertoires in COVID-19. For the study at large: Some COVID-19 samples were acute and others convalescent; all came from the United States, Italy and Spain. PBMCs, B-cell-depleted T cells, or T cells were the source of the cDNA or gDNA that made up the material.

Germline values: CDR1 MNHNS, CDR2 SASEGT. V shed 1 base, J shed 0 bases, and the junction held 5 bases outside the gene matches. CDR3 size: 16 residues. In the study's own analysis: Amplification from reference gene primers served as the basis for estimated nucleated cell counts. Libraries were prepared by immunoSEQ multiplex PCR; TCRdb keeps only in-frame clonotypes and omits some of them. That table is the source of V, J and clone size, and D and trimming were worked out from the DNA. The table lists 150,000 to 200,000 clones, 80% to 95% of them singletons. What was sequenced was peripheral blood. This TCR was sampled from a man aged 50 or older with acute or convalescent COVID-19. The V gene is TRBV6-1, the J gene TRBJ1-1; 7 bases are shared with TRBD1. CDR3 sequence: CASSEVGGTVNTEAFF. The CDR3 DNA reads TGTGCCAGCAGTGAAGTAGGGGGGACAGTGAACACTGAAGCTTTCTTT.